A single sample gave rise to the 13 T cell receptor beta chains below, sequenced in a study of control samples from healthy donors and cancer patients. Libraries were prepared by immunoSEQ multiplex PCR; TCRdb keeps only in-frame clonotypes and omits some of them. The table shows around 70,000 clones, with about 83% occurring only once. Specimen: blood. The receptors originated from a man aged 60 to 75 in good health.

This chain joins TRBV6-2 or TRBV6-3 and TRBJ1-2, with unresolved D. CDR1 is MNHEY and CDR2 is SVGEGT in the germline V gene. There are 13 residues in the CDR3. The germline V and J ends were trimmed by 5 bases and 5 bases, with 12 bases remaining between them. Here the CDR3 DNA reads TGTGCCAGCAGTCCCGCCCAATTTTATGGCTACACCTTC. It translates to CASSPAQFYGYTF.

V usage is TRBV28 and J usage is TRBJ2-1; 12 bases align to TRBD2. With 7 bases clipped from V and 9 bases from J, the junction kept 16 bases outside the gene matches. This CDR3 has 17 amino acids. The V gene's germline CDR1 is MDHEN and CDR2 SYDVKM. The CDR3 protein is CASTTPGRLAGVTEQFF. DNA for the CDR3: TGTGCCAGCACCACCCCGGGTAGACTAGCGGGAGTTACTGAGCAGTTCTTC.

The V gene is TRBV14, the J gene TRBJ2-7; tentative D call: TRBD1 (6 bases). The ends were cut back, 3 bases at V and 4 bases at J, with 13 bases in the middle. The CDR3 length is 14 residues. Germline-derived CDR1 and CDR2 are SGHDN and FVKESK. In DNA form, the CDR3 reads TGTGCCAGCAGCCATCTGACAGGACTTTACGAGCAGTACTTC. It specifies CASSHLTGLYEQYF.

The genes are TRBV4-3 and TRBJ2-1; 13 positions agree with TRBD2. V lost 0 bases and J lost 6; bases outside the gene matches: 11. The CDR3 has 19 amino acids. Germline assignment: CDR1 LGHNA and CDR2 YSLEER. This CDR3 reads CASSQDRTSGSFLGNEQFF. In DNA form, the CDR3 reads TGCGCCAGCAGCCAAGATAGGACTAGCGGGAGCTTCCTAGGCAATGAGCAGTTCTTC.

The V and J genes are TRBV10-3 and TRBJ1-1; D is ambiguous. The germline V and J ends were trimmed by 3 bases and 2 bases, with 10 bases remaining between them. CDR3 length equals 14 residues. Germline values: CDR1 ENHRY, CDR2 SYGVKD. CDR3: CAISELGSNTEAFF. The CDR3 nucleotides are TGTGCCATCAGTGAATTGGGATCTAACACTGAAGCTTTCTTT.

The rearrangement uses TRBV27 and TRBJ1-2, with D possibly TRBD1 on 5 matching bases. V lost 5 bases and J 5 bases, leaving 9 bases between the germline ends. CDR1 MNHEY and CDR2 SMNVEV come from the germline V gene (reference sequence). The CDR3 consists of 12 residues. The CDR3 sequence is CASSEGPYGYTF. The CDR3, as DNA: TGTGCCAGCAGTGAGGGACCTTATGGCTACACCTTC.

The gene calls are TRBV6-5 and TRBJ2-2, with a possible D match to TRBD2 (6 bases). CDR1 MNHEY and CDR2 SVGAGI come from the germline V gene. With 6 bases removed from V and 0 bases from J, the gap between germline ends came to 11 bases. The CDR3 length is 15 residues. The CDR3 DNA reads TGTGCCAGCAGCCTGGGACTTTCGAACACCGGGGAGCTGTTTTTT. Its protein product is CASSLGLSNTGELFF.

The rearrangement joins TRBV3-1 (or the pseudogene TRBV3-2) to TRBJ2-2; 8 positions agree with TRBD2. Losses at the gene ends were 0 bases for V and 2 bases for J; bases not matched to a gene: 8. Germline V lookup: CDR1 LGHDT, CDR2 YNNKEL (reference sequence). The CDR3 extends over 18 amino acids. The CDR3 is CASSQDRRREANTGELFF. The CDR3 region has the DNA TGTGCCAGCAGCCAAGATCGGAGGCGGGAGGCCAACACCGGGGAGCTGTTTTTT.

The chain carries TRBV20-1 and TRBJ2-1, with 9 positions matching TRBD2. The CDR3 totals 15 residues. From germline, CDR1 is DFQATT and CDR2 SNEGSKA (reference sequence). V was pared by 3 bases and J by 4 bases, with 7 bases of the junction left unmatched. The CDR3 loop is CSASRLAGRYNEQFF. The CDR3 DNA follows: TGCAGTGCTAGTCGGCTAGCGGGACGATACAATGAGCAGTTCTTC.

This sequence joins TRBV20-1 and TRBJ2-1; 9 bases align to TRBD2. This CDR3 has 14 residues. Germline V gives CDR1 DFQATT, CDR2 SNEGSKA (reference sequence). The ends lost 3 bases at V and 8 bases at J; junction bases unmatched: 8. CDR3 amino acids: CSASDWTSVDEQFF. CDR3 DNA: TGCAGTGCTAGTGATTGGACTAGCGTAGATGAGCAGTTCTTC.

This clone was detected many times. The chain has TRBV18 and TRBJ2-2; TRBD2 agrees at 9 bases. V gave up 0 bases and J gave up 2 bases; unmatched junction bases: 7. This CDR3 spans 18 amino acids. CDR1 and CDR2 from the germline V gene are KGHSH and LQKENI. The CDR3 protein is CASSPPMAGGPNTGELFF. The CDR3 DNA reads TGTGCCAGCTCACCACCTATGGCGGGAGGGCCAAACACCGGGGAGCTGTTTTTT.

This clone was detected a few times. The J gene is TRBJ2-1, the V gene TRBV25-1; TRBD1 matches at 9 bases. The V gene end was trimmed by 3 bases and the J gene end by 7 bases; junction bases not matched to a gene: 4. The CDR3 consists of 14 residues. Germline V gene lookup returns CDR1 MGHDK and CDR2 SYGVNS. CDR3 sequence: CASSDWDRANEQFF. In DNA form, the CDR3 reads TGTGCCAGCAGTGACTGGGACAGGGCTAATGAGCAGTTCTTC.

This rearrangement joins TRBV5-4 to TRBJ2-1, with 10 bases that match TRBD1. The trim removed 4 bases at V and 8 bases at J, leaving 3 bases unmatched. The CDR3 is 13 residues long. Looked up from germline, CDR1 is SGHNT and CDR2 is YYREEE (reference sequence). The CDR3 DNA is TGTGCCAGCAGCATAGGGACAGGGGATGAGCAGTTCTTC. This encodes CASSIGTGDEQFF.